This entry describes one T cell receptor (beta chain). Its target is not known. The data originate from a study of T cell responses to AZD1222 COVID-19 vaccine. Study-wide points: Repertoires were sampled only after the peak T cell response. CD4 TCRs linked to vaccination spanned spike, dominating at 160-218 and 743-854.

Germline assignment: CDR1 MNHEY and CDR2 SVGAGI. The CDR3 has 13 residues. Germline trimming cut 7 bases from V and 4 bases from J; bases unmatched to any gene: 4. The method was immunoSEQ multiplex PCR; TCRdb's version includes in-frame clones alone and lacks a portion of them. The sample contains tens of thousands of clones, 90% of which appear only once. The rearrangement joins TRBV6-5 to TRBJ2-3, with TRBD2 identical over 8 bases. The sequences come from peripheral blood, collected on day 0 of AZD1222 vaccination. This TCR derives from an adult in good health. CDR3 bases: TGTGCCAGCACGCGGGGGGTCGCAGATACGCAGTATTTT. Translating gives CASTRGVADTQYF.